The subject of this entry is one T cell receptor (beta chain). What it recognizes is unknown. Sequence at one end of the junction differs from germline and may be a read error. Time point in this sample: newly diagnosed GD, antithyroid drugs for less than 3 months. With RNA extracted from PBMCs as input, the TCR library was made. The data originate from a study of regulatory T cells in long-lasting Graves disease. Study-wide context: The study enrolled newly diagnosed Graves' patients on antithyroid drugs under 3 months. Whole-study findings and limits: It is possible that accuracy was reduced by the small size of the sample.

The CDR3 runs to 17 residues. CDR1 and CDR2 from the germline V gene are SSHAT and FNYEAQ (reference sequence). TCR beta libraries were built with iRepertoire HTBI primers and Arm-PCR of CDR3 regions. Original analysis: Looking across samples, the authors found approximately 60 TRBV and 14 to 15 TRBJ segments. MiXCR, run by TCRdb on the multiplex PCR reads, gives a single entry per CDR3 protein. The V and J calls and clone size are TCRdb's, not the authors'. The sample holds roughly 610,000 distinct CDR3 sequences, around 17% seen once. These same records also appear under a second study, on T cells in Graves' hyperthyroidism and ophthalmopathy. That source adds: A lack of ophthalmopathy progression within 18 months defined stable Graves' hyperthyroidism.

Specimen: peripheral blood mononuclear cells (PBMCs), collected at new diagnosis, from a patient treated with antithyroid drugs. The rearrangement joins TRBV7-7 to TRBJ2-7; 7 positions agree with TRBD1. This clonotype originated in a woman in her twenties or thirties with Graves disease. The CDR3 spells CASSSVGQALGAYEQYF. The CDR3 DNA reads TGTGCTAGCAGCTCAGTCGGACAGGCCCTAGGGGCCTACGAGCAGTACTTC. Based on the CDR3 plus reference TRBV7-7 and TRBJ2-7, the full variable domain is GAGVSQSPRYKVTKRGQDVTLRCDPISSHATLYWYQQALGQGPEFLTYFNYEAQPDKSGLPSDRFSAERPEGSISTLTIQRTEQRDSAMYRCASSSVGQALGAYEQYFGPGTRLTVT.